The 31 T cell receptor beta chains given below trace back to one sample, sequenced in a study of T cell responses to AZD1222 COVID-19 vaccine. Only in-frame clones appear in the TCRdb table, and some are missing; sequencing was by immunoSEQ multiplex PCR. The sample has more than 100,000 clones; about 82% are singletons. This specimen was peripheral blood, taken 28 days after the second dose of the MenACWY control vaccine. These receptors came from an adult who received the MenACWY meningococcal vaccine as a control.

The J gene is TRBJ1-3, the V gene TRBV30; D is unclear. This CDR3 is built from 13 residues. CDR1 is GTSNPN and CDR2 is SVGIG in the germline V gene (reference sequence). The V end lost 0 bases, the J end lost 3 bases, and 6 bases lay between the germline ends. The CDR3, as DNA: TGTGCCTGGAGTGTGGCGGGTGGAAACACCATATATTTT. Translated, it gives CAWSVAGGNTIYF.

V and J are TRBV7-9 and TRBJ1-2; 7 positions agree with TRBD1. Germline CDR1 is SEHNR and CDR2 is FQNEAQ (reference sequence). Trimming at V came to 7 bases and at J to 4 bases, leaving 9 bases not matched to a gene. The CDR3 loop spans 14 amino acids. This chain's CDR3 is CASTPTGETYGYTF. DNA for the CDR3: TGTGCCAGCACCCCTACAGGGGAAACCTATGGCTACACCTTC. Full variable domain (missing parts from reference TRBV7-9 and TRBJ1-2): DTGVSQNPRHKITKRGQNVTFRCDPISEHNRLYWYRQTLGQGPEFLTYFQNEAQLEKSRLLSDRFSAERPKGSFSTLEIQRTEQGDSAMYLCASTPTGETYGYTFGSGTRLTVV.

The rearrangement joins TRBV19 to TRBJ2-6, with 10 bases aligning to TRBD1. Germline values: CDR1 LNHDA, CDR2 SQIVND (reference sequence). The CDR3 spans 18 residues. V lost 3 bases to trimming and J lost 0 bases; unmatched junction nucleotides: 5. The CDR3 sequence: CASSIPGTGASGANVLTF. The CDR3 nucleotides read TGTGCCAGTAGTATCCCCGGGACAGGGGCCTCTGGGGCCAACGTCCTGACTTTC.

The V and J genes are TRBV7-2 and TRBJ2-1; 9 positions match TRBD1. The germline V gene has CDR1 SGHTA and CDR2 FQGNSA. The trim removed 5 bases at V and 14 bases at J, leaving 7 bases unmatched. The CDR3 runs to 12 residues. The CDR3 loop is CASSDPTGGKFF. In DNA, the CDR3 is TGTGCCAGCAGCGACCCTACAGGGGGCAAGTTCTTC.

The rearrangement joins TRBV3-1 (or the pseudogene TRBV3-2) to TRBJ1-3; D remains ambiguous. The germline CDR1 and CDR2 sequences are LGHDT and YNNKEL (reference sequence). The V gene lost 0 bases and the J gene lost 4 bases, with 10 bases spanning the gap. The CDR3 is 15 amino acids. In DNA form, the CDR3 reads TGTGCCAGCAGCCAAGATCGCCAGGCGGGAAACACCATATATTTT. Its translation: CASSQDRQAGNTIYF.

The chain joins TRBV7-7 to TRBJ2-6; 8 bases are a match to TRBD1. The CDR3 runs 17 residues. Trimming at V came to 3 bases and at J to 3 bases, leaving 7 bases not matched to a gene. CDR1 is SSHAT and CDR2 is FNYEAQ in the germline V gene (reference sequence). The CDR3 region is CASSFTQGAHGANVLTF. DNA for the CDR3: TGTGCCAGCAGCTTTACTCAGGGGGCACATGGGGCCAACGTCCTGACTTTC.

CDR3 residues: CASSLGGSNQPQHF. The CDR3 DNA is TGTGCCAGCAGCTTGGGGGGTAGCAATCAGCCCCAGCATTTT. The chain is built from TRBV5-6 and TRBJ1-5, with no clear D. The V gene lost 0 bases and the J gene lost 0 bases, with 4 bases spanning the gap. Germline V gives CDR1 SGHDT, CDR2 YYEEEE. The CDR3 has 14 amino acids.

This clone was picked up one time. This chain uses TRBV15 with TRBJ1-5; perhaps TRBD1 as D (5 bases). V lost 0 bases, J lost 3 bases, and 12 bases lay in between. The CDR3 is 16 residues long. The germline V gene has CDR1 LNHNV and CDR2 YYDKDF (reference sequence). The CDR3, as DNA: TGTGCCACCAGCAGAGACAAGGGGTTATTCAATCAGCCCCAGCATTTT. This gives the protein CATSRDKGLFNQPQHF.

This chain links TRBV30 with TRBJ1-2; tentative D call: TRBD1 (6 bases). Germline CDR1 is GTSNPN and CDR2 is SVGIG (reference sequence). Trimming stripped 4 bases from V and 5 bases from J, with 14 bases between. This CDR3 has 13 residues. CDR3 sequence (DNA): TGTGCCTGGACCACAGGGTTGAATTATGGCTACACCTTC. It specifies CAWTTGLNYGYTF. Supplemented by reference TRBV30 and TRBJ1-2, the full variable domain reads SQTIHQWPATLVQPVGSPLSLECTVEGTSNPNLYWYRQAAGRGLQLLFYSVGIGQISSEVPQNLSASRPQDRQFILSSKKLLLSDSGFYLCAWTTGLNYGYTFGSGTRLTVV.

The V and J genes are TRBV5-1 and TRBJ1-1; 8 bases match TRBD1. From germline, CDR1 is SGHRS and CDR2 YFSETQ. V was pared by 4 bases and J by 4 bases, with 6 bases of the junction left unmatched. The CDR3 consists of 14 residues. The CDR3 spells CASSAQTGVTEAFF. For the CDR3, the DNA is TGCGCCAGCAGCGCCCAGACAGGGGTCACTGAAGCTTTCTTT.

V gene TRBV18 combines with J gene TRBJ1-1; D is uncertain. The V end was cut by 4 bases, the J end by 3 bases, with 27 bases between. Per germline, CDR1 KGHSH and CDR2 LQKENI. The CDR3 sequence is 19 residues long. The CDR3 spells CASSQKDTIVGARYTEAFF. The CDR3 nucleotides read TGTGCCAGCTCACAAAAAGACACCATTGTTGGCGCGCGGTACACTGAAGCTTTCTTT. Filled out from reference TRBV18 and TRBJ1-1, the complete variable domain reads NAGVMQNPRHLVRRRGQEARLRCSPMKGHSHVYWYRQLPEEGLKFMVYLQKENIIDESGMPKERFSAEFPKEGPSILRIQQVVRGDSAAYFCASSQKDTIVGARYTEAFFGQGTRLTVV.

The chain uses TRBV6-5 and TRBJ2-2; D is perhaps TRBD1 (5 bases). The V and J ends lost 6 bases and 1 base respectively, with 12 bases between them. CDR1 is MNHEY and CDR2 is SVGAGI in the germline V gene. The CDR3 spans 15 residues. The CDR3 sequence: CASSLQDKNTGELFF. CDR3 sequence (DNA): TGTGCCAGCAGCCTACAGGACAAGAACACCGGGGAGCTGTTTTTT.

This clone is a singleton in its sample. This chain connects TRBV20-1 to TRBJ2-5; D is ambiguous. Germline V CDR1 and CDR2: DFQATT, SNEGSKA (reference sequence). The CDR3 is 11 residues long. V was pared by 6 bases and J by 3 bases, with 8 bases between. DNA of the CDR3: TGCAGTGCCAGTCACGAAGAGACCCAGTACTTC. Translating gives CSASHEETQYF.

The CDR3 region is CASSLRRTDTQYF. CDR3 DNA sequence: TGTGCCAGCAGCCTGCGGCGCACAGATACGCAGTATTTT. This rearrangement joins TRBV7-6 to TRBJ2-3; D uncertain. Trimming took off 5 bases at V and 1 base at J, with 7 bases between the two ends. CDR1 SGHVS and CDR2 FNYEAQ come from the germline V gene. The CDR3 extends over 13 amino acids.

The chain uses TRBV11-3 and TRBJ2-5; no clear D gene. V gave up 5 bases and J gave up 9 bases, with 13 bases separating them. The germline CDR1 and CDR2 sequences are SGHNT and YENEEA. This CDR3 is built from 12 residues. The CDR3 protein is CASSEPGWAQYF. The CDR3 DNA follows: TGTGCCAGCAGCGAACCCGGATGGGCCCAGTACTTC.

The chain combines TRBV19 with TRBJ1-5; 7 positions agree with TRBD1. Germline lookup yields CDR1 LNHDA and CDR2 SQIVND (reference sequence). This CDR3 comprises 12 residues. V dropped 6 bases and J dropped 9; count of bases not matched to a gene: 5. The CDR3 reads CASSIPGGPQHF. CDR3 DNA sequence: TGTGCCAGTAGCATCCCAGGGGGGCCCCAGCATTTT.

The chain employs TRBV2 and TRBJ2-7; 10 bases align to TRBD1. V lost 6 bases to trimming and J lost 4 bases; unmatched junction nucleotides: 6. The CDR3 sequence is 14 residues long. Germline V CDR1 and CDR2: SNHLY, FYNNEI. The CDR3 region has the DNA TGTGCCAGCAGAGGGACAGGGGTTTTGTACGAGCAGTACTTC. Its protein is CASRGTGVLYEQYF.

J is TRBJ2-2 and V is TRBV15; the D gene is possibly TRBD2 (6 bases). This CDR3 is 13 amino acids long. Germline loops: CDR1 LNHNV, CDR2 YYDKDF (reference sequence). V lost 4 bases, J lost 6 bases, and 9 bases lay in between. The CDR3 is CATSNRGAGELFF. CDR3 coding DNA: TGTGCCACCAGCAACCGCGGGGCCGGGGAGCTGTTTTTT.

As to this clone: Because the CDR3's place on the DNA is in doubt, the DNA is left out and the CDR3 is given as listed by TCRdb. The rearrangement uses TRBV1 and TRBJ2-2; the table's D call of TRBD2 was not tested on the DNA. TRBV1 is listed as a pseudogene. The CDR3 comprises 22 residues, both ends counted. The CDR3 region is CTSSQDIVASGAKDANTGELFF.

This chain uses TRBV19 with TRBJ1-1, with 9 nucleotides matching TRBD1. Germline V gives CDR1 LNHDA, CDR2 SQIVND (reference sequence). Trimming cost V 4 bases and J 3 bases; bases outside gene matches: 9. The CDR3 spans 16 residues. CDR3 sequence reads: CASSTRDRDRDTEAFF. CDR3 coding DNA: TGTGCCAGTAGTACGCGGGACAGGGATAGGGACACTGAAGCTTTCTTT.

The chain employs TRBV7-2 and TRBJ2-2, with D possibly matching TRBD2 (5 bases). Germline V gives CDR1 SGHTA, CDR2 FQGNSA. V gave up 5 bases and J gave up 7 bases, with 14 bases separating them. This CDR3 comprises 14 residues. The CDR3 loop reads CASSPMATIGELFF. The CDR3 region has the DNA TGTGCCAGCAGCCCTATGGCGACTATCGGGGAGCTGTTTTTT.

V is TRBV14 and J is TRBJ1-2; D is perhaps TRBD1 (6 bases). The CDR3 runs 13 residues. Germline CDR1 reads SGHDN; CDR2 reads FVKESK. V was clipped by 4 bases and J by 4 bases, with 10 bases between them. The DNA for the CDR3 is TGTGCCAGCAGCCTTCGGACAGTCTATGGCTACACCTTC. Translated, it gives CASSLRTVYGYTF.

As DNA, the CDR3 is TGCGCCAGCAGCTCCTTTGGAGATGACACTGAAGCTTTCTTT. This codes for CASSSFGDDTEAFF. V usage is TRBV5-1 and J usage is TRBJ1-1; unclear D gene. Looked up from germline, CDR1 is SGHRS and CDR2 is YFSETQ. The CDR3 extends over 14 amino acids. Trimming took off 3 bases at V and 3 bases at J, with 12 bases between the two ends.

The V call is TRBV11-2, the J call TRBJ1-3, with D unresolved. The CDR3 runs to 15 residues. Germline lookup yields CDR1 SGHAT and CDR2 FQNNGV. V was shortened by 2 bases and J by 3 bases, with 11 bases between the two germline ends. CDR3 DNA: TGTGCCAGCAGCTTAAAACCAGGAGTTGGAAACACCATATATTTT. Translation gives CASSLKPGVGNTIYF.

The chain employs TRBV19 and TRBJ2-2; a possible D gene is TRBD2 (5 bases). Trimming pared 7 bases from V and 1 base from J, leaving 10 bases between. The length of the CDR3 is 14 residues. Germline loops: CDR1 LNHDA, CDR2 SQIVND (reference sequence). The CDR3 loop reads CASTWRQNTGELFF. Here the CDR3 DNA reads TGTGCCAGTACATGGAGGCAGAACACCGGGGAGCTGTTTTTT.

The chain carries TRBV24-1 and TRBJ2-7; tentative D call: TRBD1 (6 bases). The CDR3 totals 13 residues. V lost 7 bases, J lost 3 bases, and 12 bases lay in between. CDR1 is KGHDR and CDR2 is SFDVKD in the germline V gene. Here the CDR3 reads CATSPGQGYEQYF. The DNA for the CDR3 is TGTGCCACCAGCCCGGGACAAGGCTACGAGCAGTACTTC.

This chain joins TRBV4-2 and TRBJ2-2; 11 bases align to TRBD1. After removal of 3 bases from V and 6 bases from J, the junction contained 6 bases not matched to a gene. Germline V gene lookup returns CDR1 LGHNA and CDR2 YNFKEQ. CDR3 size: 16 residues. The CDR3 DNA is TGTGCCAGCAGCCACGCACCGGGACAGGGGGCCGGGGAGCTGTTTTTT. It codes for CASSHAPGQGAGELFF.

The chain employs TRBV19 and TRBJ2-1, with TRBD1 matching over 8 bases. This CDR3 is built from 15 residues. V lost 7 bases, J lost 4 bases, and 9 bases stayed unmatched. Per the germline V gene, CDR1 is LNHDA and CDR2 is SQIVND (reference sequence). CDR3 in DNA: TGTGCCAGTACCCGCGGACAGGGACTTTACAATGAGCAGTTCTTC. It encodes CASTRGQGLYNEQFF.

The chain joins TRBV7-2 to TRBJ2-7, with D uncertain. Between the trimmed V and J ends, which lost 4 bases and 3 bases, there was a span of 10 bases. This CDR3 contains 13 residues. From germline, CDR1 is SGHTA and CDR2 FQGNSA. The CDR3 is CASSWAVLYEQYF. DNA of the CDR3: TGTGCCAGCAGCTGGGCCGTGCTCTACGAGCAGTACTTC.

The rearrangement joins TRBV6-5 to TRBJ1-1, with a weak D call TRBD1 (5 bases). Germline V CDR1 and CDR2: MNHEY, SVGAGI. Trimming cost V 0 bases and J 8 bases, with 10 bases left between them. The CDR3 loop spans 13 amino acids. CDR3 loop: CASSYSPGPEAFF. DNA for the CDR3: TGTGCCAGCAGTTACTCACCAGGGCCCGAAGCTTTCTTT.

V and J are TRBV24-1 and TRBJ2-5; 7 nucleotides line up with TRBD2. The CDR3 sequence is 14 residues long. Germline-derived CDR1 and CDR2 are KGHDR and SFDVKD. V trimming: 4 bases; J trimming: 5 bases; junction bases outside the gene matches: 6. The CDR3 is CATSDHTSVETQYF. The CDR3 bases are TGTGCCACCAGTGACCACACTAGCGTCGAGACCCAGTACTTC.